These 3 T cell receptor beta chains came from one sample sequenced in a study of blood T cell repertoires in COVID-19. Measured with immunoSEQ multiplex PCR; TCRdb has only the in-frame clones, and not every one. This table has around 120,000 clones, approximately 79% appearing once. Sequenced material: peripheral blood. The receptors derive from a man between 65 and 85 years old with active or convalescent COVID-19.

The chain uses TRBV5-6 and TRBJ2-1; TRBD2 matches 10 bases. The J segment lost 1 base and the V segment lost 5 bases, leaving 12 bases of the junction unmatched. The CDR3 is 18 amino acids. CDR1 and CDR2 (germline): SGHDT, YYEEEE. The CDR3 loop is CASRHRTSGSLSYNEQFF. The CDR3 DNA follows: TGTGCCAGCAGACATAGGACTAGCGGATCATTATCCTACAATGAGCAGTTCTTC.

This clone came up once. V is TRBV5-5 and J is TRBJ2-3, with TRBD2 matching over 11 bases. J lost 4 bases, V lost 2 bases, and 6 bases had no gene match. Germline V lookup: CDR1 SGHKS, CDR2 YYEKEE (reference sequence). CDR3 length equals 16 residues. The CDR3 here is CASSFLAGGLSDTQYF. The CDR3 DNA is TGTGCCAGCAGCTTTCTAGCGGGAGGCTTGTCAGATACGCAGTATTTT.

The rearrangement uses TRBV7-3 and TRBJ1-6; unclear D gene. V lost 6 bases, J lost 0 bases, and 12 bases lay in between. Germline V gives CDR1 SGHTA, CDR2 FQGTGA. This CDR3 spans 16 amino acids. CDR3 amino acids: CASSYDGSSYNSPLHF. The CDR3, as DNA: TGTGCCAGCAGTTACGACGGGAGCTCCTATAATTCACCCCTCCACTTT. Drawing the rest from reference TRBV7-3 and TRBJ1-6, the complete variable domain is GAGVSQTPSNKVTEKGKYVELRCDPISGHTALYWYRQSLGQGPEFLIYFQGTGAADDSGLPNDRFFAVRPEGSVSTLKIQRTERGDSAVYLCASSYDGSSYNSPLHFGNGTRLTVT.